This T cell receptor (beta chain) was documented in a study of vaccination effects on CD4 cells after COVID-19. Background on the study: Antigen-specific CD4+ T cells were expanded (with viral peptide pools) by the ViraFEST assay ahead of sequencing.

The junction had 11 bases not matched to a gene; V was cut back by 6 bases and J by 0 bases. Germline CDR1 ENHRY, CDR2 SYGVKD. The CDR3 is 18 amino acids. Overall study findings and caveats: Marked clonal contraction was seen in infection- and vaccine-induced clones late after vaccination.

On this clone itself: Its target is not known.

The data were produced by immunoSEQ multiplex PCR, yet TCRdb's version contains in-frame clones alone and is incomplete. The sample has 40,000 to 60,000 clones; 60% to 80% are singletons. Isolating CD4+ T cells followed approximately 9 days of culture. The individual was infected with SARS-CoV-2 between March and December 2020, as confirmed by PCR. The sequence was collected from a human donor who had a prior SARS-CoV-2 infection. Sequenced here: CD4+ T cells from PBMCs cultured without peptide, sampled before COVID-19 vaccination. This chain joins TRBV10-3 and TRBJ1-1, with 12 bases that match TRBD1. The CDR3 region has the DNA TGTGCCATCAGAGGGACAGGGGGCCCTTCCAAGATGAACACTGAAGCTTTCTTT. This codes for CAIRGTGGPSKMNTEAFF.